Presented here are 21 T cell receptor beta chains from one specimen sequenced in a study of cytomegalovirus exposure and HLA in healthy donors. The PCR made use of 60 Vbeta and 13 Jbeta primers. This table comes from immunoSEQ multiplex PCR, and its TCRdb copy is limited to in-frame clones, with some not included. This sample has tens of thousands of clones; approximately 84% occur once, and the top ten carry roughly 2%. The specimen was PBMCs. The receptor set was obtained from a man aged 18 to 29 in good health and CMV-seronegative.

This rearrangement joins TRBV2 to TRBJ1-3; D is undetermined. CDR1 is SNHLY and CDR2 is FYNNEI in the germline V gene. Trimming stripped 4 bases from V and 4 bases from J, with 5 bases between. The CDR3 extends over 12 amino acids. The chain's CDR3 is CASSGLGNTIYF. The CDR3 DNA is TGTGCCAGCAGTGGACTCGGAAACACCATATATTTT.

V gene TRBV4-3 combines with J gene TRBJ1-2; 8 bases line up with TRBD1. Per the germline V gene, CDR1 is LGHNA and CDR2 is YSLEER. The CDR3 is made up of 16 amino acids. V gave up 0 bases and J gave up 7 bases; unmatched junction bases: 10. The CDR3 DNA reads TGCGCCAGCAGCCAAGATTGGTCCCAGGGGGCGCGTGGCTACACCTTC. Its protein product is CASSQDWSQGARGYTF.

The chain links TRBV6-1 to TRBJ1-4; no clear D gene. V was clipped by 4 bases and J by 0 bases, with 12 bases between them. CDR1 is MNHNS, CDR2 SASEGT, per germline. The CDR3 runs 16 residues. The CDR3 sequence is CASSARAGATNEKLFF. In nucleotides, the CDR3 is TGTGCCAGCAGTGCGCGGGCTGGGGCAACTAATGAAAAACTGTTTTTT.

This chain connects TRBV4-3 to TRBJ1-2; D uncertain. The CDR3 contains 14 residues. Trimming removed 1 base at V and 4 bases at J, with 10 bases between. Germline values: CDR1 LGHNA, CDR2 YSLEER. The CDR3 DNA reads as TGCGCCAGCAGCCAAGCCCGGGGAGGCTATGGCTACACCTTC. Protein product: CASSQARGGYGYTF.

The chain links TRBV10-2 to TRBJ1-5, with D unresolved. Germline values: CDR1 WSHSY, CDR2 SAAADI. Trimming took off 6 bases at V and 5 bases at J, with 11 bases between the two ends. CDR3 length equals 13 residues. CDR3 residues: CASSHNTYQPQHF. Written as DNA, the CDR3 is TGCGCCAGCAGCCACAATACATATCAGCCCCAGCATTTT.

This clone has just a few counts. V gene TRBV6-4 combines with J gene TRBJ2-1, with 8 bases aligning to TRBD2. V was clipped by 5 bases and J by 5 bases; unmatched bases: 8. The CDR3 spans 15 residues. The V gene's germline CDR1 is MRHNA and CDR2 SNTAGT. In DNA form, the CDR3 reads TGTGCCAGCAGTAAGGGACTAGGGGACCACAATGAGCAGTTCTTC. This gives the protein CASSKGLGDHNEQFF.

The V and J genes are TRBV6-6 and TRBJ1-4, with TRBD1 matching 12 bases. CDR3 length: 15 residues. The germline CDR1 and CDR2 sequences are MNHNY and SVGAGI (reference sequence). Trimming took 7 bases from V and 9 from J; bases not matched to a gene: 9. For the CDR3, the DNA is TGTGCCAGCACCATCCCCGGGACAGGGGGCCAAAAACTGTTTTTT. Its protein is CASTIPGTGGQKLFF.

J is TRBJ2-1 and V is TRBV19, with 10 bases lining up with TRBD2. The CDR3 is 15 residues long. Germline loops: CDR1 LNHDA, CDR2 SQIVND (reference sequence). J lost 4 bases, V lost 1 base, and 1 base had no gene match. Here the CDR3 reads CASSIGSGGYNEQFF. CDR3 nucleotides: TGTGCCAGTAGTATAGGTAGCGGGGGGTACAATGAGCAGTTCTTC.

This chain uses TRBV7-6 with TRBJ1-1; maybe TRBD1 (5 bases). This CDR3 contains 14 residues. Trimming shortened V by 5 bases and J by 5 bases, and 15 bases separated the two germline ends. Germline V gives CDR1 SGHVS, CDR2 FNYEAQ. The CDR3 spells CASSPRNSGTEAFF. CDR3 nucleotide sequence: TGTGCCAGCAGCCCCCGGAATTCAGGGACTGAAGCTTTCTTT.

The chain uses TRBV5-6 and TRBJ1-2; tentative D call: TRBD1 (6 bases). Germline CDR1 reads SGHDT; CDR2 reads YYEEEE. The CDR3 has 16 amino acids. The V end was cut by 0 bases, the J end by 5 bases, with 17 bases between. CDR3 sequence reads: CASSLARGDWTYGYTF. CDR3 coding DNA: TGTGCCAGCAGCTTGGCCAGGGGAGATTGGACATATGGCTACACCTTC.

The CDR3 nucleotides read TGTGTCACCTGGGACAGAATCCATCGGGAGCAGTACTTC. Its translation is CVTWDRIHREQYF. The chain is built from TRBV6-6 and TRBJ2-7; 7 bases are shared with TRBD1. The CDR3 length is 13 residues. Germline CDR1 reads MNHNY; CDR2 reads SVGAGI (reference sequence).

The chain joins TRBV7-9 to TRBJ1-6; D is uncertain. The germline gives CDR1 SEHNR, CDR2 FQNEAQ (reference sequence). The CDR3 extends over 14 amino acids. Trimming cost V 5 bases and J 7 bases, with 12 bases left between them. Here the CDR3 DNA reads TGTGCCAGCAGCCCGACTTTGGCAAATTCACCCCTCCACTTT. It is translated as CASSPTLANSPLHF.

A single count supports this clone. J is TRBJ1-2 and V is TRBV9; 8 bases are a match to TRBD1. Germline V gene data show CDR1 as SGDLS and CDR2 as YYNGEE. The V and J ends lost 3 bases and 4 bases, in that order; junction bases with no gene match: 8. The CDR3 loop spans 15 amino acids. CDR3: CASSASGGASYGYTF. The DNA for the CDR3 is TGTGCCAGCAGCGCATCAGGGGGCGCGTCCTATGGCTACACCTTC.

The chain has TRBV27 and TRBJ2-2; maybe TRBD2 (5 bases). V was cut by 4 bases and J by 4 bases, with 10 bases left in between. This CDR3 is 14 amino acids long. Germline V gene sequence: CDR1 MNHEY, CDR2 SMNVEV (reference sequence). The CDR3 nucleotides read TGTGCCAGCAGTTCCAGGACTGTCACCGGGGAGCTGTTTTTT. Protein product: CASSSRTVTGELFF.

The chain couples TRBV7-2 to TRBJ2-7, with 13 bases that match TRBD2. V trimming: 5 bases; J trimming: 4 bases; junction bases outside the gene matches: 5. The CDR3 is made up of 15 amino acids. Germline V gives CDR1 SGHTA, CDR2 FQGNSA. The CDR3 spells CASSLGLAGVYEQYF. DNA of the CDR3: TGTGCCAGCAGCCTAGGACTAGCGGGAGTTTACGAGCAGTACTTC.

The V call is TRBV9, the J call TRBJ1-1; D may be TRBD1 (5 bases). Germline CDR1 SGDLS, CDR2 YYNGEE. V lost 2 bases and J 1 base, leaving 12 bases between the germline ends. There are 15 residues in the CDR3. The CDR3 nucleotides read TGTGCCAGCAGCGTCACGGGACTCTGGAACACTGAAGCTTTCTTT. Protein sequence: CASSVTGLWNTEAFF.

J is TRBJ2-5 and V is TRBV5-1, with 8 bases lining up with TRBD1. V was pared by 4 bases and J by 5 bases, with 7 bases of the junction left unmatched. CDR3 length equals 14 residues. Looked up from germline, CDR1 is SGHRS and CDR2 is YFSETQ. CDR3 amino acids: CASSAGTGSETQYF. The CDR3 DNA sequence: TGCGCCAGCAGCGCCGGGACAGGCTCGGAGACCCAGTACTTC. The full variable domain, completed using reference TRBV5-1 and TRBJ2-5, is KAGVTQTPRYLIKTRGQQVTLSCSPISGHRSVSWYQQTPGQGLQFLFEYFSETQRNKGNFPGRFSGRQFSNSRSEMNVSTLELGDSALYLCASSAGTGSETQYFGPGTRLLVL.

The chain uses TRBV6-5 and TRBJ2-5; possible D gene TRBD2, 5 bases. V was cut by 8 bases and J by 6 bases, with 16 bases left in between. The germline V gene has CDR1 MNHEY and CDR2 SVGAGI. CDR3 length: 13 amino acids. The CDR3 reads CASLQPEGKTQYF. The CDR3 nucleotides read TGTGCCAGCCTACAGCCCGAGGGAAAGACCCAGTACTTC.

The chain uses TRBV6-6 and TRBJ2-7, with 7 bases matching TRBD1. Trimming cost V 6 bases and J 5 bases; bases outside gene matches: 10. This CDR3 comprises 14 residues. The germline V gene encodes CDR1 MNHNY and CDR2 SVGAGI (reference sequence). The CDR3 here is CASSTTGDKDEQYF. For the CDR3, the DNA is TGTGCCAGCAGCACTACAGGGGATAAGGACGAGCAGTACTTC.

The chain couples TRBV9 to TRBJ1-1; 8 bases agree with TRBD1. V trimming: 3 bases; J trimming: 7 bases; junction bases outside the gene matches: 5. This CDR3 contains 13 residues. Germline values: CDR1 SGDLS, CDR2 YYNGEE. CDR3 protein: CASSGRTGSEAFF. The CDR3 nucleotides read TGTGCCAGCAGCGGCCGGACAGGGAGTGAAGCTTTCTTT.

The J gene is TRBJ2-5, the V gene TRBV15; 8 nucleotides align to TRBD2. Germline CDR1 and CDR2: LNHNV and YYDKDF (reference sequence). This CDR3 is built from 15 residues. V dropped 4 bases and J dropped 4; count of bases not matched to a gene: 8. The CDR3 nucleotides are TGTGCCACCAGCACGCAGACTAGCGCGACAGAGACCCAGTACTTC. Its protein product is CATSTQTSATETQYF.